Listed below are T cell receptor delta chains from one sample, sequenced in a study of gamma-delta T cells after stem cell transplantation. TCRdb reprocessed the RT-PCR reads using CATT. Altogether over 9,000 delta-chain clones are present, 1.3% being singletons, with the ten largest covering 10% to 13%. Sequenced: gamma-delta T cells. These receptors were taken from a human donor. It is not recorded whose cells these are; they may come from a transplant donor. CDR3s include the opening cysteine and the closing phenylalanine or tryptophan. D genes are given only for firm matches. Clone size appears in some rows only: once, few, many, or a class for an expanded clone.

len | abundance | j_gene | d_gene | v_gene | CDR3nt | CDR3aa
22 | many | TRDJ1 | TRDD3 | TRDV2 | TGTGCCTGTGACACCCTTCCCCCGAGGGTACTGGGGGCCCCACCTGACACCGATAAACTCATCTTT | CACDTLPPRVLGAPPDTDKLIF
18 | medium-sized | TRDJ2 | TRDD3 | TRDV2 | TGTGCCTGTGACGCCTTACTGGGGGATAGGGCTTTGACAGCACAACTCTTCTTT | CACDALLGDRALTAQLFF
15 | few | TRDJ1 | TRDD3 | TRDV2 | TGTGCCTGTGACAATCTGGGGGATTCCGGCGATAAACTCATCTTT | CACDNLGDSGDKLIF
19 | few | TRDJ1 | TRDD3 | TRDV2 | TGTGCCTGTGACAACCTTTCACCTACTGGGGGATTCCACACCGATAAACTCATCTTT | CACDNLSPTGGFHTDKLIF
18 | many | TRDJ1 | TRDD3 | TRDV2 | TGTGCCTGTGACGGATTGGGGGATAATTCCCTGTACACCGATAAACTCATCTTT | CACDGLGDNSLYTDKLIF
22 | NA | TRDJ1 | TRDD3 | TRDV2 | TGTGCCTGTGATCTTCTACTGGCCGGGGGATACGCTGGATCCATTTACACCGATAAACTCATCTTT | CACDLLLAGGYAGSIYTDKLIF
20 | NA | TRDJ1 | TRDD3 | TRDV2 | TGTGCCTGTGACACCGTCGGTCCTGGGGGATACGCCCGGGTAACCGATAAACTCATCTTT | CACDTVGPGGYARVTDKLIF
16 | medium-sized | TRDJ1 | TRDD3 | TRDV2 | TGTGCCTGTGACCCGTTGTGGGGGATAGACACCGATAAACTCATCTTT | CACDPLWGIDTDKLIF
18 | medium-sized | TRDJ1 | NA | TRDV2 | TGTGCCTGTGACCTGTTGGGGGGCCTCAAGGGTGACACCGATAAACTCATCTTT | CACDLLGGLKGDTDKLIF
23 | many | TRDJ1 | NA | TRDV2 | TGTGCCTGTGACACCGTTAGTTCCCCTTATCGTCAGACAATACGAAAGGGCACCGATAAACTCATCTTT | CACDTVSSPYRQTIRKGTDKLIF
16 | many | TRDJ1 | TRDD3 | TRDV2 | TGTGCCTGTGACACCGTTGGGGGATTTGGCACCGATAAACTCATCTTT | CACDTVGGFGTDKLIF